These 29 T cell receptor beta chains originate from one sample sequenced in a study of T cell responses to AZD1222 COVID-19 vaccine (TCRdb year 2021). What this sample's time point label stands for: baseline before first vaccination. The receptor library was made with the immunoSEQ multiplex PCR assay. TCRdb retrieved this table from immuneACCESS and kept in-frame rearrangements only. Not all clones are present; in checked studies, unresolved V genes account for under half, and no reason is known for the remainder. The sample table holds 150,000 to 200,000 clones, of which 90% were seen once. Roughly 2.8% of the sample lies in the top ten. The sequenced sample was peripheral blood, obtained on day 0 of AZD1222 vaccination. Every receptor here comes from an adult in good health.

CDR3 sequence reads: CASSQKRDSYREKLFF. DNA for the CDR3: TGTGCCAGCAGTCAAAAACGGGACTCCTATAGGGAAAAACTGTTTTTT. The chain is built from TRBV3-1 (or the pseudogene TRBV3-2) and TRBJ1-4; D may be TRBD1 (5 bases). CDR3 length: 16 amino acids. CDR1 and CDR2 from the germline V gene are LGHDT and YNNKEL (reference sequence). V shed 6 bases and J shed 8 bases, with 22 bases lying between them.

This clone has just one count. V usage is TRBV25-1 and J usage is TRBJ1-1; D is uncertain. The germline V gene has CDR1 MGHDK and CDR2 SYGVNS. CDR3 length: 13 amino acids. Trimming took off 5 bases at V and 11 bases at J, with 18 bases between the two ends. In DNA form, the CDR3 reads TGTGCCAGCAGTCCGCTGGGCGTTGCCGGGGCTTTCTTT. As protein: CASSPLGVAGAFF.

The chain recombines TRBV18 with TRBJ1-6; D is unclear. V lost 2 bases and J lost 6, with 14 bases in between. The CDR3 loop spans 16 amino acids. CDR1 and CDR2 from the germline V gene are KGHSH and LQKENI. The CDR3 region has the DNA TGTGCCAGCTCACCAAACGCAGGTTCTGGTAATTCACCCCTCCACTTT. Its translation: CASSPNAGSGNSPLHF. Supplemented by reference TRBV18 and TRBJ1-6, the full variable domain reads NAGVMQNPRHLVRRRGQEARLRCSPMKGHSHVYWYRQLPEEGLKFMVYLQKENIIDESGMPKERFSAEFPKEGPSILRIQQVVRGDSAAYFCASSPNAGSGNSPLHFGNGTRLTVT.

The chain couples TRBV7-9 to TRBJ2-3, with 13 bases identical to TRBD2. CDR3 length equals 16 residues. Germline assignment: CDR1 SEHNR and CDR2 FQNEAQ (reference sequence). The J segment lost 9 bases and the V segment lost 4 bases, leaving 10 bases of the junction unmatched. CDR3 residues: CASSYRTSGGGGTQYF. The CDR3 coding sequence is TGTGCCAGCAGCTACCGGACTAGCGGGGGAGGTGGGACGCAGTATTTT.

The chain employs TRBV5-4 and TRBJ2-2, with a possible D match to TRBD1 (5 bases). V was clipped by 1 base and J by 6 bases, with 13 bases between them. The CDR3 runs to 15 residues. Germline CDR1 and CDR2: SGHNT and YYREEE (reference sequence). This CDR3 reads CASSLRGPPPGELFF. CDR3 bases: TGTGCCAGCAGCTTGAGGGGCCCTCCGCCCGGGGAGCTGTTTTTT.

The gene calls are TRBV11-3 and TRBJ2-3; D remains ambiguous. Trimming left V 1 base short and J 0 bases short, with 5 bases between. The V gene's germline CDR1 is SGHNT and CDR2 YENEEA. The CDR3 is 14 residues long. The CDR3 spells CASSLVGSTDTQYF. As DNA, the CDR3 is TGTGCCAGCAGCTTAGTCGGCAGCACAGATACGCAGTATTTT.

The V call is TRBV7-9, the J call TRBJ1-5, with D perhaps TRBD1 (6 bases). Trimming pared 5 bases from V and 7 bases from J, leaving 18 bases between. Germline assignment: CDR1 SEHNR and CDR2 FQNEAQ (reference sequence). The CDR3 sequence is 15 residues long. The CDR3 spells CASSPRGGGIQPQHF. The CDR3 coding sequence is TGTGCCAGCAGCCCTCGGGGAGGGGGGATACAGCCCCAGCATTTT.

The gene calls are TRBV5-6 and TRBJ1-2; D gene ambiguous. Trimming took off 5 bases at V and 0 bases at J, with 8 bases between the two ends. The CDR3 totals 13 residues. Germline-derived CDR1 and CDR2 are SGHDT and YYEEEE. CDR3: CASRWGTNYGYTF. CDR3 DNA: TGTGCCAGCAGATGGGGTACTAACTATGGCTACACCTTC.

This clone was picked up a small number of times. The CDR3 spells CARGGSASGELFF. In nucleotides, the CDR3 is TGTGCCAGAGGGGGGTCGGCGTCCGGGGAGCTGTTTTTT. The chain recombines TRBV6-4 with TRBJ2-2; D is perhaps TRBD1 or TRBD2 (6 bases each). The CDR3 sequence is 13 residues long. Trimming took 9 bases from V and 6 from J, leaving 14 bases between them. Germline V lookup: CDR1 MRHNA, CDR2 SNTAGT.

The chain recombines TRBV9 with TRBJ2-3; D possibly matches TRBD1 or TRBD2 (6 bases each). The germline V and J ends were trimmed by 4 bases and 4 bases, with 19 bases remaining between them. This CDR3 region has 16 residues. Germline lookup yields CDR1 SGDLS and CDR2 YYNGEE. This chain's CDR3 is CASSTEGGPPADTQYF. CDR3 coding DNA: TGTGCCAGCAGCACCGAGGGGGGTCCCCCCGCAGATACGCAGTATTTT.

V is TRBV30 and J is TRBJ2-2; D possibly corresponds to TRBD1 (5 bases). Germline V gives CDR1 GTSNPN, CDR2 SVGIG (reference sequence). CDR3 length: 13 amino acids. V was clipped by 4 bases and J by 6 bases, with 12 bases between them. The CDR3 DNA is TGTGCCTGGAACCTGGGGCCCTCCGGGGAGCTGTTTTTT. Residues: CAWNLGPSGELFF.

The genes are TRBV11-2 and TRBJ2-1, with 9 bases matching TRBD2. Germline trimming cut 3 bases from V and 5 bases from J; bases unmatched to any gene: 5. CDR1 and CDR2 (germline): SGHAT, FQNNGV. The length of the CDR3 is 15 residues. The CDR3 protein is CASSLGAGGNNEQFF. The CDR3 DNA sequence: TGTGCCAGCAGCTTGGGAGCGGGGGGCAACAATGAGCAGTTCTTC.

The chain couples TRBV4-3 to TRBJ2-3, with 9 positions matching TRBD2. The CDR3 extends over 16 amino acids. V was pared by 0 bases and J by 2 bases, with 3 bases of the junction left unmatched. Germline assignment: CDR1 LGHNA and CDR2 YSLEER. The CDR3 region has the DNA TGCGCCAGCAGCCAAGATAAGCGGGGGGTCACAGATACGCAGTATTTT. Protein product: CASSQDKRGVTDTQYF.

The V call is TRBV18, the J call TRBJ1-3; 12 nucleotides agree with TRBD1. Germline V gives CDR1 KGHSH, CDR2 LQKENI. The CDR3 length is 17 residues. V lost 2 bases and J lost 3; bases outside the gene matches: 5. The CDR3: CASSPGDRGLIGNTIYF. DNA of the CDR3: TGTGCCAGCTCACCAGGGGACAGGGGGCTTATTGGAAACACCATATATTTT.

The chain has TRBV27 and TRBJ1-5, with 8 bases matching TRBD1. V dropped 7 bases and J dropped 2; count of bases not matched to a gene: 10. Germline assignment: CDR1 MNHEY and CDR2 SMNVEV (reference sequence). The CDR3 consists of 16 residues. CDR3 coding DNA: TGTGCCAGCACTATCGACAGGGGAGATGGCAATCAGCCCCAGCATTTT. Its protein is CASTIDRGDGNQPQHF.

The chain joins TRBV12-3 or TRBV12-4 to TRBJ2-3; unclear D gene. Deletions cut 2 bases from V and 1 base from J, with 4 bases between. The CDR3 loop spans 13 amino acids. This CDR3 reads CASSLPRTDTQYF. In nucleotides, the CDR3 is TGTGCCAGCAGTTTACCCCGCACAGATACGCAGTATTTT.

The chain carries TRBV7-9 and TRBJ1-2, with D tentatively TRBD1 (5 bases). CDR1 is SEHNR, CDR2 FQNEAQ, per germline (reference sequence). The CDR3 runs to 13 residues. Trimming removed 0 bases from V and 7 bases from J, with 9 bases in between. The DNA for the CDR3 is TGTGCCAGCAGCTTAGCGGGGGTTGGTGGCTACACCTTC. Encoded protein: CASSLAGVGGYTF.

The gene calls are TRBV7-3 and TRBJ2-5; 9 nucleotides agree with TRBD2. This CDR3 spans 15 amino acids. Germline values: CDR1 SGHTA, CDR2 FQGTGA. Trimming took 4 bases from V and 5 from J; bases not matched to a gene: 8. The CDR3 nucleotides read TGTGCCAGCAGCTCTGTAGCGGGGGCTGGGGAGACCCAGTACTTC. Translated: CASSSVAGAGETQYF.

CDR3 loop: CASSRTGQGLYSNQPQHF. For the CDR3, the DNA is TGTGCCAGCAGCCGGACGGGACAGGGGCTATATAGCAATCAGCCCCAGCATTTT. V usage is TRBV13 and J usage is TRBJ1-5, with TRBD1 matching over 10 bases. V was clipped by 5 bases and J by 0 bases; unmatched bases: 10. Germline-derived CDR1 and CDR2 are PRHDT and FYEKMQ (reference sequence). The CDR3 length is 18 residues.

The genes are TRBV5-1 and TRBJ1-4, with TRBD1 as a possible D gene (5 bases). The CDR3 sequence is 15 residues long. Trimming shortened V by 0 bases and J by 10 bases, and 16 bases separated the two germline ends. CDR1 SGHRS and CDR2 YFSETQ come from the germline V gene. DNA for the CDR3: TGCGCCAGCAGCTTGGAAGGGGATTTAAAGCGAAAACTGTTTTTT. Its protein is CASSLEGDLKRKLFF.

DNA of the CDR3: TGTGCCAGCAGCTGGGGACTAGCGGGGGACAATGAGCAGTTCTTC. It is translated as CASSWGLAGDNEQFF. The J gene is TRBJ2-1, the V gene TRBV5-4; 14 positions agree with TRBD2. The germline V gene encodes CDR1 SGHNT and CDR2 YYREEE (reference sequence). This CDR3 region has 15 residues. V shed 3 bases, J shed 5 bases, and the junction held 1 base outside the gene matches.

CDR3 nucleotide sequence: TGTGCCAGTAGTCAGTTTCCCTACGAGCAGTACTTC. Its protein is CASSQFPYEQYF. The rearrangement links TRBV19 to TRBJ2-7; D unclear. CDR1 is LNHDA and CDR2 is SQIVND in the germline V gene (reference sequence). V was cut by 5 bases and J by 2 bases, with 7 bases left in between. The length of the CDR3 is 12 residues.

The rearrangement joins TRBV5-6 to TRBJ2-7; D is uncertain. With 0 bases removed from V and 2 bases from J, the gap between germline ends came to 9 bases. CDR3 length equals 14 residues. CDR1 SGHDT and CDR2 YYEEEE come from the germline V gene. The CDR3 protein is CASSLGGQTYEQYF. CDR3 in DNA: TGTGCCAGCAGCTTGGGGGGTCAGACCTACGAGCAGTACTTC.

V usage is TRBV9 and J usage is TRBJ1-1, with a possible D match to TRBD1 (5 bases). The CDR3 covers 12 residues. CDR1 and CDR2 (germline): SGDLS, YYNGEE. V was pared by 7 bases and J by 1 base, with 8 bases between. The CDR3 sequence: CASGGGNTEAFF. CDR3 bases: TGTGCCAGCGGGGGAGGGAACACTGAAGCTTTCTTT.

The genes are TRBV2 and TRBJ2-3; possibly TRBD2 for D (7 bases). V dropped 4 bases and J dropped 3 bases, with 17 bases sitting between them. Germline V gives CDR1 SNHLY, CDR2 FYNNEI. The CDR3 is 16 amino acids. The DNA of the CDR3 is TGTGCCAGCAGTGCTTCGGAGGGAGGGGGTACAGATACGCAGTATTTT. Translating it yields CASSASEGGGTDTQYF.

V gene TRBV2 combines with J gene TRBJ1-4, with a tentative D call TRBD1 (5 bases). Trimming left V 6 bases short and J 5 bases short, with 13 bases between. The length of the CDR3 is 14 residues. Germline CDR1 SNHLY, CDR2 FYNNEI. The DNA of the CDR3 is TGTGCCAGCAGCTCCGGGACCTACAATGAAAAACTGTTTTTT. It specifies CASSSGTYNEKLFF. The full variable domain, with the rest looked up from reference TRBV2 and TRBJ1-4, is EPEVTQTPSHQVTQMGQEVILRCVPISNHLYFYWYRQILGQKVEFLVSFYNNEISEKSEIFDDQFSVERPDGSNFTLKIRSTKLEDSAMYFCASSSGTYNEKLFFGSGTQLSVL.

The rearrangement joins TRBV3-1 (or the pseudogene TRBV3-2) to TRBJ2-5, with 9 bases fitting TRBD1. Trimming removed 0 bases from V and 5 bases from J; junction bases left unmatched: 4. Per the germline V gene, CDR1 is LGHDT and CDR2 is YNNKEL (reference sequence). The CDR3 consists of 15 residues. CDR3 bases: TGTGCCAGCAGCCAAGAAGGGGACAGGGACGAGACCCAGTACTTC. Translating it yields CASSQEGDRDETQYF.

The genes are TRBV11-1 and TRBJ2-5; D ambiguous. V was shortened by 6 bases and J by 2 bases, with 19 bases between the two germline ends. Germline V gene data show CDR1 as SGHAT and CDR2 as FQDESV (reference sequence). The length of the CDR3 is 16 residues. CDR3 sequence: CASSSLFAPHQETQYF. CDR3 in DNA: TGTGCCAGCAGTTCCCTCTTTGCCCCACATCAAGAGACCCAGTACTTC.

The rearrangement uses TRBV29-1 and TRBJ1-4; D unresolved. This CDR3 spans 11 amino acids. Germline CDR1 is SQVTM and CDR2 is ANQGSEA. With 7 bases removed from V and 8 bases from J, the gap between germline ends came to 11 bases. This chain's CDR3 is CSGVLGEKLFF. The CDR3, as DNA: TGCAGCGGGGTATTGGGGGAAAAACTGTTTTTT.